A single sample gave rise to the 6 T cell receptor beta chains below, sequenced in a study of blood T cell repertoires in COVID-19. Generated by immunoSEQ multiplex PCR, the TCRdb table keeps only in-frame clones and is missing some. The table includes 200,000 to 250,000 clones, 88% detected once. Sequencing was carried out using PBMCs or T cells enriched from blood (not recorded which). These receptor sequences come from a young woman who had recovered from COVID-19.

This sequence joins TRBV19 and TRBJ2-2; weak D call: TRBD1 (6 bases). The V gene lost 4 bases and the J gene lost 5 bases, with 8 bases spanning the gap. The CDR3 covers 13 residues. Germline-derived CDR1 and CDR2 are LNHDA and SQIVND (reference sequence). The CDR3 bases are TGTGCCAGTAGTACACAGGGAACCGGGGAGCTGTTTTTT. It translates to CASSTQGTGELFF. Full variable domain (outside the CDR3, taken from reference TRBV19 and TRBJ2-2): DGGITQSPKYLFRKEGQNVTLSCEQNLNHDAMYWYRQDPGQGLRLIYYSQIVNDFQKGDIAEGYSVSREKKESFPLTVTSAQKNPTAFYLCASSTQGTGELFFGEGSRLTVL.

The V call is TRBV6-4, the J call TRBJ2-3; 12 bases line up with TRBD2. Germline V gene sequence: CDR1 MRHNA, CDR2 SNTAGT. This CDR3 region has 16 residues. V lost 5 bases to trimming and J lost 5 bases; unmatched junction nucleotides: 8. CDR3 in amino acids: CASSPSGGGAQDTQYF. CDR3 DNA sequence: TGTGCCAGCAGTCCTAGCGGGGGGGGAGCACAAGATACGCAGTATTTT.

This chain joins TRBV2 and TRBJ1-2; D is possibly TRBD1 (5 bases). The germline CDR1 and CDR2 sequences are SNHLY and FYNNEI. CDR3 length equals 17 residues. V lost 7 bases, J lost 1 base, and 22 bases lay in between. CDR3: CASNREAGMAINYGYTF. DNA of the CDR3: TGTGCCAGCAACAGAGAGGCAGGGATGGCGATTAACTATGGCTACACCTTC.

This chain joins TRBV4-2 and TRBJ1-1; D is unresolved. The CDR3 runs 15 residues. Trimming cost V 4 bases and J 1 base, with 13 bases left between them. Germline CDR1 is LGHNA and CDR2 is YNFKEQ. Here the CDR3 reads CASSPAAAGNTEAFF. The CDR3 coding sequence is TGTGCCAGCAGCCCAGCAGCGGCAGGGAACACTGAAGCTTTCTTT.

The CDR3 nucleotides read TGTGCCAGCAGCTTAAGAAGCGGGGTGTACAATGAGCAGTTCTTC. As protein: CASSLRSGVYNEQFF. The genes are TRBV11-3 and TRBJ2-1, with 7 positions matching TRBD2. The CDR3 contains 15 residues. Germline CDR1 is SGHNT and CDR2 is YENEEA. The V gene end was trimmed by 2 bases and the J gene end by 4 bases; junction bases not matched to a gene: 5.

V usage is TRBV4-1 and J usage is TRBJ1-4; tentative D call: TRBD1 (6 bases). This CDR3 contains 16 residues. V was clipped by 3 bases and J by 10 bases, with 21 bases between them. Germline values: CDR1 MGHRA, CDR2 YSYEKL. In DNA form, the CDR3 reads TGCGCCAGCAGCCACACCCGGGGGGCTCCTGGGGGAAAACTGTTTTTT. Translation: CASSHTRGAPGGKLFF.